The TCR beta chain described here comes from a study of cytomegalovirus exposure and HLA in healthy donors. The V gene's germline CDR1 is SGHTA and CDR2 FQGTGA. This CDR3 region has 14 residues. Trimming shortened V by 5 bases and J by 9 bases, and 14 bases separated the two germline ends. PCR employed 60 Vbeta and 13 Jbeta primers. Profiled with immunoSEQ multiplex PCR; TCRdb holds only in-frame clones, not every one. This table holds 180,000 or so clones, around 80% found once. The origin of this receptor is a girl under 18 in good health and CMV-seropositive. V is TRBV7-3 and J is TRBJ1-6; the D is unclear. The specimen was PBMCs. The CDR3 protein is CASSAGSIGSPLHF. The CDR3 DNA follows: TGTGCCAGCAGCGCGGGTTCGATAGGTTCACCCCTCCACTTT.